These 26 T cell receptor beta chains originate from one sample sequenced in a study of siplizumab effects on memory and regulatory T cells. Sequencing was performed with immunoSEQ multiplex PCR; in TCRdb, only in-frame clones are kept and a portion is missing. The sample contains 45,000 to 60,000 clones, less than 90% of which appear only once. Sequenced: naive CD8+ T cells sorted from blood. The receptors derive from a human donor in good health.

The rearrangement uses TRBV9 and TRBJ2-2; D uncertain. Germline V lookup: CDR1 SGDLS, CDR2 YYNGEE. Trimming removed 2 bases at V and 1 base at J, with 6 bases between. This CDR3 has 14 amino acids. DNA for the CDR3: TGTGCCAGCAGCGTTTTAGGGAACACCGGGGAGCTGTTTTTT. Protein sequence: CASSVLGNTGELFF.

The V and J genes are TRBV4-1 and TRBJ1-6; D gene ambiguous. V was cut by 1 base and J by 5 bases, with 9 bases left in between. Germline loops: CDR1 MGHRA, CDR2 YSYEKL. The CDR3 extends over 15 amino acids. The CDR3 is CASSQAGADNSPLHF. The CDR3 DNA reads TGCGCCAGCAGCCAAGCTGGCGCGGATAATTCACCCCTCCACTTT.

The count of this clone is one. This chain connects TRBV19 to TRBJ2-1, with D perhaps TRBD2 (6 bases). In germline, CDR1 is LNHDA, CDR2 SQIVND (reference sequence). The CDR3 covers 12 residues. V lost 4 bases and J lost 10, with 11 bases in between. For the CDR3, the DNA is TGTGCCAGTAGTAGAGGACGGGAGGAGCAGTTCTTC. Its protein is CASSRGREEQFF.

V usage is TRBV10-3 and J usage is TRBJ1-4; D is uncertain. The CDR3 is made up of 15 amino acids. V lost 0 bases and J 5 bases, leaving 10 bases between the germline ends. Germline V gene data show CDR1 as ENHRY and CDR2 as SYGVKD. CDR3 in amino acids: CAISESGSQNEKLFF. The CDR3 region has the DNA TGTGCCATCAGTGAGTCGGGCAGTCAAAATGAAAAACTGTTTTTT.

The chain employs TRBV2 and TRBJ1-2; D gene uncertain. The CDR3 spans 15 residues. V was clipped by 3 bases and J by 4 bases, with 15 bases between them. Germline V lookup: CDR1 SNHLY, CDR2 FYNNEI. CDR3 residues: CASSDVVVNPYGYTF. CDR3 DNA: TGTGCCAGCAGTGATGTTGTGGTGAACCCCTATGGCTACACCTTC.

V and J are TRBV5-1 and TRBJ2-7; TRBD2 agrees at 10 bases. J lost 2 bases, V lost 2 bases, and 4 bases had no gene match. The CDR3 consists of 15 residues. Germline lookup yields CDR1 SGHRS and CDR2 YFSETQ. For the CDR3, the DNA is TGCGCCAGCAGCTTAGGCAGCGGGAGGGCCTACGAGCAGTACTTC. It specifies CASSLGSGRAYEQYF.

The chain recombines TRBV4-1 with TRBJ1-2, with 7 bases aligning to TRBD1. V shed 0 bases, J shed 7 bases, and the junction held 8 bases outside the gene matches. Germline CDR1 reads MGHRA; CDR2 reads YSYEKL. The CDR3 length is 15 residues. This CDR3 is CASSQDGQGGGGYTF. Here the CDR3 DNA reads TGCGCCAGCAGCCAAGACGGCCAAGGGGGCGGTGGCTACACCTTC.

V and J are TRBV29-1 and TRBJ2-7; D is possibly TRBD1 (5 bases). The germline V gene encodes CDR1 SQVTM and CDR2 ANQGSEA. The V gene lost 6 bases and the J gene lost 2 bases, with 17 bases spanning the gap. The CDR3 loop spans 14 amino acids. The CDR3: CSVSGKESPYEQYF. The CDR3 bases are TGCAGCGTCTCAGGGAAGGAAAGTCCCTACGAGCAGTACTTC.

This clone has just one count. The J gene is TRBJ2-7, the V gene TRBV29-1, with a weak D call TRBD1 (6 bases). Trimming left V 6 bases short and J 6 bases short, with 9 bases between. The CDR3 extends over 10 amino acids. Looked up from germline, CDR1 is SQVTM and CDR2 is ANQGSEA. Here the CDR3 reads CSVTQGEQYF. The CDR3 DNA is TGCAGCGTAACACAGGGCGAGCAGTACTTC.

This clone showed up just once. CDR3 residues: CASSLQVAEQYF. The DNA of the CDR3 is TGTGCCAGCAGTTTACAGGTGGCCGAGCAGTACTTC. The rearrangement joins TRBV6-6 to TRBJ2-7; tentatively, D is TRBD1 (5 bases). The CDR3 consists of 12 residues. The V end lost 4 bases, the J end lost 6 bases, and 10 bases lay between the germline ends. The germline V gene has CDR1 MNHNY and CDR2 SVGAGI (reference sequence).

This clone has a handful of counts. The chain has TRBV6-1 and TRBJ2-7; D ambiguous. The V end lost 0 bases, the J end lost 0 bases, and 9 bases lay between the germline ends. Germline CDR1 is MNHNS and CDR2 is SASEGT. This CDR3 is 15 amino acids long. DNA for the CDR3: TGTGCCAGCAGTGAAGCTCTAGGTACCTCCTACGAGCAGTACTTC. Its translation: CASSEALGTSYEQYF.

The V and J genes are TRBV27 and TRBJ1-3, with unresolved D. The germline CDR1 and CDR2 sequences are MNHEY and SMNVEV (reference sequence). The CDR3 extends over 14 amino acids. Trimming removed 6 bases from V and 0 bases from J, with 9 bases in between. Written as DNA, the CDR3 is TGTGCCAGCAGGCCATTGGGCTCTGGAAACACCATATATTTT. Translated, it gives CASRPLGSGNTIYF.

CDR3 coding DNA: TGTGCCAGCTCCCTCGACAGGGGCACAGATACGCAGTATTTT. Translation: CASSLDRGTDTQYF. The V and J genes are TRBV18 and TRBJ2-3; TRBD1 agrees at 7 bases. Germline lookup yields CDR1 KGHSH and CDR2 LQKENI. The ends lost 6 bases at V and 1 base at J; junction bases unmatched: 4. There are 14 residues in the CDR3.

V usage is TRBV19 and J usage is TRBJ1-1, with no clear D. The ends were cut back, 3 bases at V and 5 bases at J, with 13 bases in the middle. This CDR3 is built from 14 residues. Germline loops: CDR1 LNHDA, CDR2 SQIVND (reference sequence). The CDR3 nucleotides are TGTGCCAGTAGTATGGCGACGGGGAGAACTGAAGCTTTCTTT. Protein sequence: CASSMATGRTEAFF.

The genes are TRBV5-6 and TRBJ2-2; D is ambiguous. There are 13 residues in the CDR3. Germline values: CDR1 SGHDT, CDR2 YYEEEE. V shed 6 bases and J shed 4 bases, with 10 bases lying between them. This CDR3 reads CASTLGVTGELFF. Here the CDR3 DNA reads TGTGCCAGCACCCTGGGTGTCACCGGGGAGCTGTTTTTT.

This chain links TRBV6-1 with TRBJ2-3; 13 nucleotides match TRBD2. This CDR3 contains 15 residues. CDR1 is MNHNS, CDR2 SASEGT, per germline. The junction had 6 bases not matched to a gene; V was cut back by 6 bases and J by 6 bases. The CDR3 DNA reads TGTGCCAGCAGGGCCACTAGCGGGGGGGCGGATACGCAGTATTTT. As protein: CASRATSGGADTQYF.

The chain has TRBV5-4 and TRBJ1-1; perhaps TRBD1 as D (6 bases). Trimming removed 0 bases at V and 11 bases at J, with 17 bases between. This CDR3 spans 14 amino acids. Looked up from germline, CDR1 is SGHNT and CDR2 is YYREEE (reference sequence). The CDR3 protein is CASSLGQGVGGAFF. The CDR3 DNA reads TGTGCCAGCAGCTTGGGTCAAGGGGTAGGGGGGGCTTTCTTT.

The chain couples TRBV9 to TRBJ2-3, with 7 bases identical to TRBD2. The V gene end was trimmed by 5 bases and the J gene end by 1 base; junction bases not matched to a gene: 10. CDR1 is SGDLS, CDR2 YYNGEE, per germline. The CDR3 contains 16 residues. The CDR3, as DNA: TGTGCCAGCAGTAACAGCGGGGAGTACGGCACAGATACGCAGTATTTT. This encodes CASSNSGEYGTDTQYF.

CDR3 in amino acids: CASSQGVGATYEQYF. The CDR3 bases are TGCGCCAGCAGCCAAGGGGTGGGAGCTACCTACGAGCAGTACTTC. V and J are TRBV4-1 and TRBJ2-7, with a weak D call TRBD2 (5 bases). The ends were cut back, 1 base at V and 2 bases at J, with 12 bases in the middle. Germline CDR1 is MGHRA and CDR2 is YSYEKL. The CDR3 spans 15 residues.

The chain employs TRBV19 and TRBJ1-1; D not resolved. The germline gives CDR1 LNHDA, CDR2 SQIVND (reference sequence). With 9 bases removed from V and 0 bases from J, the gap between germline ends came to 11 bases. The CDR3 length is 13 residues. The CDR3 region has the DNA TGTGCCAGCGCCTTGGTATTGAACACTGAAGCTTTCTTT. Translating it yields CASALVLNTEAFF.

The rearrangement links TRBV5-4 to TRBJ1-2, with D hard to call. Germline assignment: CDR1 SGHNT and CDR2 YYREEE (reference sequence). CDR3 length: 17 residues. V was clipped by 4 bases and J by 3 bases, with 22 bases between them. CDR3 region: CASSQDRVAFAYYGYTF. In nucleotides, the CDR3 is TGTGCCAGCAGCCAAGATAGAGTAGCCTTTGCCTACTATGGCTACACCTTC.

The chain carries TRBV6-5 and TRBJ2-3; D is uncertain. Germline V lookup: CDR1 MNHEY, CDR2 SVGAGI. The V end was cut by 6 bases, the J end by 3 bases, with 7 bases between. The CDR3 covers 12 residues. Here the CDR3 DNA reads TGTGCCAGCAGAGCAACTACAGATACGCAGTATTTT. The encoded protein is CASRATTDTQYF.

The chain has TRBV4-1 and TRBJ1-1, with D maybe TRBD1 (5 bases). The germline gives CDR1 MGHRA, CDR2 YSYEKL. Trimming removed 0 bases from V and 1 base from J, with 9 bases in between. The CDR3 has 15 amino acids. CDR3 in amino acids: CASSQDRGENTEAFF. For the CDR3, the DNA is TGCGCCAGCAGCCAAGATCGGGGCGAGAACACTGAAGCTTTCTTT.

V is TRBV11-2 and J is TRBJ2-1, with D unclear. The CDR3 covers 15 residues. Trimming stripped 5 bases from V and 0 bases from J, with 11 bases between. Germline V gives CDR1 SGHAT, CDR2 FQNNGV. CDR3 sequence reads: CASSNPEFSYNEQFF. In DNA form, the CDR3 reads TGTGCCAGCAGCAATCCGGAGTTCTCCTACAATGAGCAGTTCTTC.

CDR3 amino acids: CASSPPVPDVSGNTIYF. As DNA, the CDR3 is TGTGCCAGCTCACCACCGGTTCCGGACGTCTCTGGAAACACCATATATTTT. The gene calls are TRBV18 and TRBJ1-3; no clear D gene. V was cut by 0 bases and J by 0 bases, with 12 bases left in between. Germline V gene sequence: CDR1 KGHSH, CDR2 LQKENI. The CDR3 extends over 17 amino acids.

CDR3 sequence (DNA): TGTGCCAGTAGTCTTAGCGGGGCGTACAATGAGCAGTTCTTC. Translation gives CASSLSGAYNEQFF. The V call is TRBV19, the J call TRBJ2-1; TRBD2 aligns across 8 bases. This CDR3 is 14 amino acids long. Germline V gene lookup returns CDR1 LNHDA and CDR2 SQIVND (reference sequence). The J segment lost 4 bases and the V segment lost 5 bases, leaving 4 bases of the junction unmatched.